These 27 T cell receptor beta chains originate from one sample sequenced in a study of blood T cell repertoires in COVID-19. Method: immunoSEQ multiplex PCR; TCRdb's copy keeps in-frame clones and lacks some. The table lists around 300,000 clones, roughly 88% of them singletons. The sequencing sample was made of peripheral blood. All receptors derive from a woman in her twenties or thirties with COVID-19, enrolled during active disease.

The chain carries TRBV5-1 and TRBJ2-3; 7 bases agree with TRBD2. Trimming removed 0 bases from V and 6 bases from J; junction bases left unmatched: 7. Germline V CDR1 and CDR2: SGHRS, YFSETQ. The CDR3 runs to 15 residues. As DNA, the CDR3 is TGCGCCAGCAGCTTGGAAGGACTAGTAAGGGATACGCAGTATTTT. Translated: CASSLEGLVRDTQYF. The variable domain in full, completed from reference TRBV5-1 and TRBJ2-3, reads KAGVTQTPRYLIKTRGQQVTLSCSPISGHRSVSWYQQTPGQGLQFLFEYFSETQRNKGNFPGRFSGRQFSNSRSEMNVSTLELGDSALYLCASSLEGLVRDTQYFGPGTRLTVL.

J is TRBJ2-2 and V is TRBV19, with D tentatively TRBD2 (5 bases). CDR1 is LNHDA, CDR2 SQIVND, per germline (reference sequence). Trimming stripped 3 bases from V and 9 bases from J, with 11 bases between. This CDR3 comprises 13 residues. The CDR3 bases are TGTGCCAGTAGTATGGAGGTTAACCGGGAGCTGTTTTTT. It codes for CASSMEVNRELFF. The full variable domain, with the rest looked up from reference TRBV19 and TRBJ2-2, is DGGITQSPKYLFRKEGQNVTLSCEQNLNHDAMYWYRQDPGQGLRLIYYSQIVNDFQKGDIAEGYSVSREKKESFPLTVTSAQKNPTAFYLCASSMEVNRELFFGEGSRLTVL.

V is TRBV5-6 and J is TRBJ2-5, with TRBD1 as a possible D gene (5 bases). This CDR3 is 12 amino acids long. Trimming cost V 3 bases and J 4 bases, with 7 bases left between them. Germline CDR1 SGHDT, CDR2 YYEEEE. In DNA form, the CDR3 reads TGTGCCAGCAGCTACCAGGGAGAGACCCAGTACTTC. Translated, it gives CASSYQGETQYF.

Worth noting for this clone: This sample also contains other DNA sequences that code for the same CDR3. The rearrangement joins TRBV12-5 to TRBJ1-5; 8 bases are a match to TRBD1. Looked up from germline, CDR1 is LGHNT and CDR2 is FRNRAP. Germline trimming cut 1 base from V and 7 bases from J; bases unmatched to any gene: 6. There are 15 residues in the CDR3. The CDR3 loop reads CASGLGQGAVQPQHF. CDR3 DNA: TGTGCTAGTGGTTTGGGGCAGGGGGCTGTCCAGCCCCAGCATTTT.

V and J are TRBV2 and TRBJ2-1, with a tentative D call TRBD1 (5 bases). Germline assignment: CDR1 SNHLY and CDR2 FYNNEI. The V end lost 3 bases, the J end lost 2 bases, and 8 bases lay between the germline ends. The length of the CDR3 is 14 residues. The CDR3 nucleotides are TGTGCCAGCAGTGAGGGGCGGACCTACAATGAGCAGTTCTTC. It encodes CASSEGRTYNEQFF.

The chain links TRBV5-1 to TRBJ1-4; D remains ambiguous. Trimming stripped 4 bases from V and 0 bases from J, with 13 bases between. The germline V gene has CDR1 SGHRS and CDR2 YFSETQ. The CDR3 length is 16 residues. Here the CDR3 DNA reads TGCGCCAGCAGCAAGCGGGGAGAATCAACTAATGAAAAACTGTTTTTT. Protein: CASSKRGESTNEKLFF.

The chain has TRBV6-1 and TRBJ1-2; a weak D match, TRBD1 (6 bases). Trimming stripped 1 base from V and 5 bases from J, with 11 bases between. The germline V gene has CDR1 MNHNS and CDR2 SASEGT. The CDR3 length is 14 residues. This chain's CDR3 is CASSEVGGVYGYTF. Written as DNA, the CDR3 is TGTGCCAGCAGTGAAGTAGGGGGAGTATATGGCTACACCTTC.

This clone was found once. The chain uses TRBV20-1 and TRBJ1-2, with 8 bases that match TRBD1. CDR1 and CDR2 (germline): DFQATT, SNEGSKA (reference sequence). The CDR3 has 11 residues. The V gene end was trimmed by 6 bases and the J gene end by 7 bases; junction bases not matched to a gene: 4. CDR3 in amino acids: CSAPDRAGYTF. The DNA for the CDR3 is TGCAGTGCCCCGGACAGGGCTGGCTACACCTTC.

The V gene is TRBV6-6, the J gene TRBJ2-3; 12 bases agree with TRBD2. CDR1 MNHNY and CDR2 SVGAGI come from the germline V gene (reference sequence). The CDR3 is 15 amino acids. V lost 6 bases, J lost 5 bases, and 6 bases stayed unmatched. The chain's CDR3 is CASSVLAGGLDTQYF. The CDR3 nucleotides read TGTGCCAGCAGCGTACTAGCGGGAGGCCTAGATACGCAGTATTTT.

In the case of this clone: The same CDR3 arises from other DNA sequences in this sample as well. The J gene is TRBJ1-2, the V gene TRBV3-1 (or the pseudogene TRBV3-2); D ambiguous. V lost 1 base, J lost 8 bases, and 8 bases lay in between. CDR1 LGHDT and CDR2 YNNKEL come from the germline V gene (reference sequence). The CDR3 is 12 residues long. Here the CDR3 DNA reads TGTGCCAGCAGCCAAGCGGGAGGCGGCTACACCTTC. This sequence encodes CASSQAGGGYTF.

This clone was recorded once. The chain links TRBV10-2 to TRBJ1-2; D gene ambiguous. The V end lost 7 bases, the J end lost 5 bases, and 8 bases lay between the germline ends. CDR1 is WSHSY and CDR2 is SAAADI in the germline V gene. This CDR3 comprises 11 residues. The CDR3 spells CASTQSYGYTF. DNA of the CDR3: TGCGCCAGCACGCAGTCTTATGGCTACACCTTC.

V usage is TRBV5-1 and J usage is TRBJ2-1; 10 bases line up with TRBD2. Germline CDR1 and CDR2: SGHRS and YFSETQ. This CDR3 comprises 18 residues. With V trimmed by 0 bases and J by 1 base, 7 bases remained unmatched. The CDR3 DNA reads TGCGCCAGCAGCTTGGAGGGACTAGCGTCTCGATCCTACAATGAGCAGTTCTTC. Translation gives CASSLEGLASRSYNEQFF.

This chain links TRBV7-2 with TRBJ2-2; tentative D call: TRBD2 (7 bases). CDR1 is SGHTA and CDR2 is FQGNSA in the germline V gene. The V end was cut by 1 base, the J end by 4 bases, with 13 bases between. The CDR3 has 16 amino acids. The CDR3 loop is CASSLGEGVSTGELFF. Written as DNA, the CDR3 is TGTGCCAGCAGCTTAGGGGAGGGGGTGAGCACCGGGGAGCTGTTTTTT.

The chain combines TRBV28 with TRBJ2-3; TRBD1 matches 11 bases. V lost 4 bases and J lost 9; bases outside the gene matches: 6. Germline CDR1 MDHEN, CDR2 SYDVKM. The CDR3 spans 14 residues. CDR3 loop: CASSSGRDRGTQYF. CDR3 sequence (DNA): TGTGCCAGCAGTTCCGGAAGGGACAGGGGGACGCAGTATTTT.

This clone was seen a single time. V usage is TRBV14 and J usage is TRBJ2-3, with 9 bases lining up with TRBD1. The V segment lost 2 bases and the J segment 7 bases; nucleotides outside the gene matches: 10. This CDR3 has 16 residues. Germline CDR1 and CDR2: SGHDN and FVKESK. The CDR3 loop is CASSQRGTGMANTQYF. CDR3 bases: TGTGCCAGCAGCCAAAGAGGGACAGGGATGGCGAATACGCAGTATTTT.

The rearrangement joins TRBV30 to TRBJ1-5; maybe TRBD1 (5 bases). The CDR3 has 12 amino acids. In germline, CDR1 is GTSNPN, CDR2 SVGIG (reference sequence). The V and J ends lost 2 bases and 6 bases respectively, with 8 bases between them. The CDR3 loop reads CAWSRGSQPQHF. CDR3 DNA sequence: TGTGCCTGGAGTAGGGGTAGTCAGCCCCAGCATTTT.

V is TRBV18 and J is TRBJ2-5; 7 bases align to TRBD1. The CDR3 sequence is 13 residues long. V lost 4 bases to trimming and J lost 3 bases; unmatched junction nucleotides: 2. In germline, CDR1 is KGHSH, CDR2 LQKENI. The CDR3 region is CASSLGTEETQYF. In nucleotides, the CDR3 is TGTGCCAGCTCACTAGGGACAGAAGAGACCCAGTACTTC.

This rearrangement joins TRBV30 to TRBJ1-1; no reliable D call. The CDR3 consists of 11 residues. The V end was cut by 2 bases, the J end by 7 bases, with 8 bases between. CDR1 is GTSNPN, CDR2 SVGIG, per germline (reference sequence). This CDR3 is CAWSPEGEAFF. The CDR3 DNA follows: TGTGCCTGGAGTCCCGAGGGTGAAGCTTTCTTT.

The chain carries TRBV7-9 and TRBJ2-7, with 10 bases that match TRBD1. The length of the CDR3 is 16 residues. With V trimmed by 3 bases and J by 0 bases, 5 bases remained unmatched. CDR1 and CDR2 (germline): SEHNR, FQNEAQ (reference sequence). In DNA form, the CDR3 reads TGTGCCAGCAGCTTTGACAGGGGGCCCTCCTCCTACGAGCAGTACTTC. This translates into CASSFDRGPSSYEQYF.

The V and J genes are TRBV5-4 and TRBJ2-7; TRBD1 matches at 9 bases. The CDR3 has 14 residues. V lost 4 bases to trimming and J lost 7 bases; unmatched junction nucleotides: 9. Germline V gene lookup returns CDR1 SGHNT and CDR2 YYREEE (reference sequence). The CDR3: CASSRVGTGIEQYF. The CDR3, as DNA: TGTGCCAGCAGCCGAGTGGGGACAGGGATTGAGCAGTACTTC.

The CDR3 bases are TGTGCCAGCAGTATGACACAGGGGCTGGATGAAAAACTGTTTTTT. Amino acid sequence: CASSMTQGLDEKLFF. The rearrangement links TRBV27 to TRBJ1-4; 7 nucleotides match TRBD1. The CDR3 is 15 residues long. The germline gives CDR1 MNHEY, CDR2 SMNVEV (reference sequence). J was trimmed by 6 bases and V by 5 bases; bases with no gene match: 9. Full variable domain (outside the CDR3, taken from reference TRBV27 and TRBJ1-4): EAQVTQNPRYLITVTGKKLTVTCSQNMNHEYMSWYRQDPGLGLRQIYYSMNVEVTDKGDVPEGYKVSRKEKRNFPLILESPSPNQTSLYFCASSMTQGLDEKLFFGSGTQLSVL.

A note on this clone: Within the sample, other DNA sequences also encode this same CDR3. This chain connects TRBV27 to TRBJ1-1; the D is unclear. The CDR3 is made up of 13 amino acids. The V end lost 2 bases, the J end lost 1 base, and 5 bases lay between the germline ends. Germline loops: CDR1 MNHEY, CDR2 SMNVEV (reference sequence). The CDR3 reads CASSLEGNTEAFF. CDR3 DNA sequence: TGTGCCAGCAGTTTAGAGGGGAACACTGAAGCTTTCTTT.

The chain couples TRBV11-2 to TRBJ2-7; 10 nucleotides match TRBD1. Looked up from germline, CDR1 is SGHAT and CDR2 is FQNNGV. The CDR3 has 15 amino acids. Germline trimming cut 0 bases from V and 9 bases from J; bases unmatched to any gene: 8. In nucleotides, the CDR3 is TGTGCCAGCAGCTTAGAGCGGACAGGGGGACGGGGGCAGTACTTC. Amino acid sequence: CASSLERTGGRGQYF.

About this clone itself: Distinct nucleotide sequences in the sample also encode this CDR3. DNA for the CDR3: TGTGCCAGTAGTATAAGGAGCTCCTATAATTCACCCCTCCACTTT. Translating it yields CASSIRSSYNSPLHF. This chain connects TRBV19 to TRBJ1-6; no clear D gene. Deletions cut 2 bases from V and 0 bases from J, with 5 bases between. Per the germline V gene, CDR1 is LNHDA and CDR2 is SQIVND (reference sequence). This CDR3 has 15 residues.

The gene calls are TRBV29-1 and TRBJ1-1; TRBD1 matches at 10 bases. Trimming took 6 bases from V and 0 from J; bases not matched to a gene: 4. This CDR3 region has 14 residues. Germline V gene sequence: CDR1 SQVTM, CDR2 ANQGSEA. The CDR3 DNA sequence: TGCAGCGTCCGACAGGGGGCTATGAACACTGAAGCTTTCTTT. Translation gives CSVRQGAMNTEAFF.

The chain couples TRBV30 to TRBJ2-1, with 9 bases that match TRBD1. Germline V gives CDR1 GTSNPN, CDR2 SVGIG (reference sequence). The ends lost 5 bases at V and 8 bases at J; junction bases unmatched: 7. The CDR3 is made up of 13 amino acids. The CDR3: CAWLRDRDHEQFF. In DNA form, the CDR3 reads TGTGCCTGGTTGAGGGACAGGGACCATGAGCAGTTCTTC.

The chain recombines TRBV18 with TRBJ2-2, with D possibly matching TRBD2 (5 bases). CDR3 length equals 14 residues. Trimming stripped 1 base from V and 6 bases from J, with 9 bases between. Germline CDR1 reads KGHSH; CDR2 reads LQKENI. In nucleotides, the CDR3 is TGTGCCAGCTCACCACGGGAGTTCTCCGGGGAGCTGTTTTTT. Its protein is CASSPREFSGELFF.